Listed below are T cell receptor beta chains from one sample, sequenced in a study of blood T cell repertoires in COVID-19. Repertoires were generated with immunoSEQ multiplex PCR, while TCRdb's copy carries only in-frame clones and drops some. Here the sample spans some 260,000 clones, about 90% being singletons. Sequencing was carried out using PBMCs or T cells enriched from blood (not recorded which). These TCRs come from a woman aged 25 to 39 with acute COVID-19. Both conserved end residues are part of each CDR3. D genes are given only for firm matches. The size entry is marked missing in some rows and otherwise reads once, few, many or a size class.

cdr3_nt | cdr3_aa | v_call | d_call | clone_size | j_call
TGCGCCAGCAGCCCGCTAGCGGGAGGGCCCTACAATGAGCAGTTCTTC | CASSPLAGGPYNEQFF | TRBV5-1 | TRBD2 | . | TRBJ2-1
TGTGCCAGCAGCTTTGGGTCGGGTTTTAGTCAGCCCCAGCATTTT | CASSFGSGFSQPQHF | TRBV5-6 | . | . | TRBJ1-5
TGTGCCAGCAGCTTAGCGGGAGGGCAAGAGACCCAGTACTTC | CASSLAGGQETQYF | TRBV7-2 | TRBD2 | . | TRBJ2-5
TGTGCCAGCAGCTTAGGGACAGGGGATGGAGAAAAACTGTTTTTT | CASSLGTGDGEKLFF | TRBV7-6 | TRBD1 | . | TRBJ1-4
TGTGCCAGCAGTACGTCAGGGCCCACCGGGGAGCTGTTTTTT | CASSTSGPTGELFF | TRBV27 | . | . | TRBJ2-2
TGTGCCAGCAGTGTAAGCGGGAGTTGGTACGAGCAGTACTTC | CASSVSGSWYEQYF | TRBV2 | TRBD2 | . | TRBJ2-7
TGTGCCAGCAGTGAACCAGCGGGGGTCGCCGGGGAGCTGTTTTTT | CASSEPAGVAGELFF | TRBV6-1 | TRBD2 | . | TRBJ2-2
TGTGCCAGCAATACCGTCGGGGAGACCCAGTACTTC | CASNTVGETQYF | TRBV2 | . | . | TRBJ2-5
TGTGCCTGGAGTGGCGGACAGGCTGTTGACTATGGCTACACCTTC | CAWSGGQAVDYGYTF | TRBV30 | TRBD1 | . | TRBJ1-2
TGTGCCAGCAGTCCCGGGGGGACTAGCGGGAGTAGGAGCTACGAGCAGTACTTC | CASSPGGTSGSRSYEQYF | TRBV6-6 | TRBD2 | . | TRBJ2-7
TGTGCCAGCAGTTTGGCGGGCCCGGGCACAGATACGCAGTATTTT | CASSLAGPGTDTQYF | TRBV28 | . | . | TRBJ2-3
TGTGCCAGCAGTTTCCCCCCCGACAGGCGTACCTACGAGCAGTACTTC | CASSFPPDRRTYEQYF | TRBV28 | . | . | TRBJ2-7
TGCGCCAGCAGCTTGGGCTCTAGCGGGAAGGGAACAGATACGCAGTATTTT | CASSLGSSGKGTDTQYF | TRBV5-1 | TRBD2 | . | TRBJ2-3
TGTGCCAGCTCACACCCGGGACAGGGGGCTAAGAACACTGAAGCTTTCTTT | CASSHPGQGAKNTEAFF | TRBV18 | TRBD1 | . | TRBJ1-1
TGTGCCAGCACCACTAGCACAGATACGCAGTATTTT | CASTTSTDTQYF | TRBV7-9 | . | . | TRBJ2-3
TGTGCCAGCAGGGGACAGGGGGCTGTTGAAAAACTGTTTTTT | CASRGQGAVEKLFF | TRBV11-2 | TRBD1 | . | TRBJ1-4
TGTGCCAGCAGCCCCCGGTGGGGGGGCACCTACGAGCAGTACTTC | CASSPRWGGTYEQYF | TRBV7-6 | . | . | TRBJ2-7
TGTGCCTGGACCCGGGACAGGGGAACTGAAGCTTTCTTT | CAWTRDRGTEAFF | TRBV30 | TRBD1 | . | TRBJ1-1
TGTGCCAGTAGTATAGTTAACGGACTGAGCAATCAGCCCCAGCATTTT | CASSIVNGLSNQPQHF | TRBV19 | . | . | TRBJ1-5
TGTGCCAGCAGTAGCCGACAGGGAAGCTCCTACGAGCAGTACTTC | CASSSRQGSSYEQYF | TRBV6-5 | TRBD1 | once | TRBJ2-7
TGTGCCAGCAGTTTACAGACTAGCGGGAGGGCCTACGAGCAGTACTTC | CASSLQTSGRAYEQYF | TRBV28 | TRBD2 | . | TRBJ2-7
TGTGCAAGTCGCTCAGACAGGGGTCGGGACTATGGCTACACCTTC | CASRSDRGRDYGYTF | TRBV12-2 | . | . | TRBJ1-2
TGCGCCAGCACGGGACTAGCGGTCCGGAGCTCCTACAATGAGCAGTTCTTC | CASTGLAVRSSYNEQFF | TRBV4-1 | TRBD2 | . | TRBJ2-1
TGTGCCAGCAGTGCCCTGACAGGGAACACTGAAGCTTTCTTT | CASSALTGNTEAFF | TRBV2 | . | . | TRBJ1-1
TGTGCCAGCAGTTCCCCCGTTGCCTACAATGAGCAGTTCTTC | CASSSPVAYNEQFF | TRBV28 | . | . | TRBJ2-1
TGTGCAAGTCGCATGCAGAACCCTAATTCACCCCTCCACTTT | CASRMQNPNSPLHF | TRBV12-2 | . | . | TRBJ1-6
TGTGCCAGCAGTAGAGGACAGAGGGATGAAAAACTGTTTTTT | CASSRGQRDEKLFF | TRBV2 | . | few | TRBJ1-4
TGTGCCAGCACGGTAGCGGGGGGGCTTTCCGGGGAGCTGTTTTTT | CASTVAGGLSGELFF | TRBV6-5 | TRBD2 | . | TRBJ2-2
TGTGCCAGCAGGACGGGACAGCTCCTAAGGACCCAGCATTTT | CASRTGQLLRTQHF | TRBV28 | TRBD1 | . | TRBJ1-5
TGTGCCAGCTCACCACCTACGTTACTCCAGGACAGGTCTGTCTCTGGAAACACCATATATTTT | CASSPPTLLQDRSVSGNTIYF | TRBV18 | TRBD1 | . | TRBJ1-3
TGTGCCAGCAGCCCAACAGTCCCTTCTGGGGCCAACGTCCTGACTTTC | CASSPTVPSGANVLTF | TRBV2 | . | . | TRBJ2-6
TGCGCCAGCAGCCTAGGACAGGGGCCTTCGATCCAGTACTTC | CASSLGQGPSIQYF | TRBV4-1 | TRBD1 | . | TRBJ2-5
TGCGCCAGCAGCATTAGACAGGGAAATGAAAAACTGTTTTTT | CASSIRQGNEKLFF | TRBV5-1 | TRBD1 | . | TRBJ1-4
TGTGCCAGTAGTCCGGACACCCTTAATGAAAAACTGTTTTTT | CASSPDTLNEKLFF | TRBV19 | . | . | TRBJ1-4
TGCGCCAGCAGCCTCTGGGACAGGGGGGTATCAGGTACGCAGTATTTT | CASSLWDRGVSGTQYF | TRBV5-1 | TRBD1 | . | TRBJ2-3
TGTGCCAGCAGGCAAGGGACAGCGAACTATGGCTACACCTTC | CASRQGTANYGYTF | TRBV11-2 | TRBD1 | . | TRBJ1-2
TGTGCCAGCAGTTTCGTCGGTGATACGCAGTATTTT | CASSFVGDTQYF | TRBV28 | . | . | TRBJ2-3
TGTGCCAGCAGCCGACTAGCGGGATCTAGCACAGATACGCAGTATTTT | CASSRLAGSSTDTQYF | TRBV4-2 | TRBD2 | . | TRBJ2-3
TGTGCCACCAGTGATTTCGGTTACTACGAGCAGTACTTC | CATSDFGYYEQYF | TRBV24-1 | . | few | TRBJ2-7
TGTGCCAGCAGAGGGACAGGGGGCCCCAATAGCAATCAGCCCCAGCATTTT | CASRGTGGPNSNQPQHF | TRBV2 | TRBD1 | once | TRBJ1-5
TGCAGTGCTAGTCTCCAGAGGGCCAATGAGCAGTTCTTC | CSASLQRANEQFF | TRBV20-1 | . | . | TRBJ2-1